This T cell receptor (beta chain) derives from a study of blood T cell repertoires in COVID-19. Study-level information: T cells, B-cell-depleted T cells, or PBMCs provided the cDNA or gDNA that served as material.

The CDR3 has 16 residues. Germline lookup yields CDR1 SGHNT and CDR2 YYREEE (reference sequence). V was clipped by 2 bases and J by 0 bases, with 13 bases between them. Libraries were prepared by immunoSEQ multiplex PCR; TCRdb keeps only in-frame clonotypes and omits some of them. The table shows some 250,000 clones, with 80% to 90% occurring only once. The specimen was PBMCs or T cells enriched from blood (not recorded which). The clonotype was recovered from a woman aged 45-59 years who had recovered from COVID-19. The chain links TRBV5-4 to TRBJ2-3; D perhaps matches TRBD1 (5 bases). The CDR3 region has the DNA TGTGCCAGCAGCTTACCGACAGCTGGGAGCACAGATACGCAGTATTTT. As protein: CASSLPTAGSTDTQYF.